This TCR beta chain was sequenced during a study of CD8+CD57+ T cells in acquired aplastic anemia. This clonotype came up many times. The CDR3 consists of 17 residues. Looked up from germline, CDR1 is MNHEY and CDR2 is SVGEGT. V was pared by 2 bases and J by 3 bases, with 11 bases of the junction left unmatched. TCR beta VDJ combinations and CDR3 sequences were profiled from genomic DNA. MiXCR, applied by TCRdb to the reads, yields one record per CDR3 protein. The sample has approximately 220,000 distinct CDR3 sequences, more than 40% seen once. Patients chosen for sequencing had shown CD8+CD57+ cell expansion by flow cytometry.

The receptor was isolated from a human donor with aplastic anemia. Sequencing was carried out using sorted CD4+, CD8+, or CD8+CD57+ T cells (not recorded which) from PBMCs. This chain connects TRBV6-2 or TRBV6-3 to TRBJ2-7, with 9 bases identical to TRBD2. In DNA, the CDR3 is TGTGCCAGCAGTTACGTACCCGGGACTAGCCTATTCTACGAGCAGTACTTC. Translated: CASSYVPGTSLFYEQYF.